These T cell receptor beta chains were read from a single sample in a study of T-cell reconstitution after alpha-beta-depleted transplantation in children. TCRdb analysed the PCR reads with MiXCR anew, one entry per CDR3 protein. The table includes hundreds of thousands of distinct CDR3 sequences, about a sixth detected once. Specimen: PBMCs from the stem cell graft donor, collected from the stem cell graft. The receptors stem from a human donor who donated a stem cell graft to a child with acute lymphoblastic leukemia. Both conserved end residues are part of each CDR3. A D gene is named only where the DNA matches it firmly. The size entry is marked missing in some rows and otherwise reads once, few, many or a size class.

j_call d_call v_call clone_size cdr3_nt cdr3_aa
TRBJ2-7 . TRBV20-1 few TGCAGTGCCTTCGCAGGGGACTCCTACGAGCAGTACTTC CSAFAGDSYEQYF
TRBJ1-4 . TRBV7-8 . TGTGCCAGCAGCTTAAGGGCAGGGGTAACGGAAAAACTGTTTTTT CASSLRAGVTEKLFF
TRBJ2-1 TRBD2 TRBV12-3/TRBV12-4 few TGTGCCAGCAGTTCGAGCGGGAGGTTAGAGCAGTTCTTC CASSSSGRLEQFF
TRBJ2-1 TRBD2 TRBV6-4 few TGTGCCAGCAGTGCTCGCCACTTGGGAGCGGGAGCTACCAATGAGCAGTTCTTC CASSARHLGAGATNEQFF
TRBJ1-1 . TRBV20-1 . TGCAGTGCTAGGTGGGGGGCCACTGAAGCTTTCTTT CSARWGATEAFF
TRBJ1-1 . TRBV18 many TGTGCCAGCTCATCCCAGGGAGTGAACACTGAAGCTTTCTTT CASSSQGVNTEAFF
TRBJ2-3 . TRBV14 . TGTTCCAGCAGCCAAGAAATCGGAGCGGGCCGTCGAAATACGCAGTATTTT CSSSQEIGAGRRNTQYF
TRBJ2-5 . TRBV7-9 . TGTGCCAGCAGCGATCCGAGACCCGCCCCCTGGGAGACCCAGTACTTC CASSDPRPAPWETQYF
TRBJ2-7 . TRBV12-3/TRBV12-4 many TGTGCCAGCAGTTTCGGGCGGCTCTACGAGCAGTACTTC CASSFGRLYEQYF
TRBJ2-3 . TRBV7-9 few TGTGCCAGCAGTCGCCCTACAGGGAGCGAAGGGGTAGATACGCAGTATTTT CASSRPTGSEGVDTQYF
TRBJ2-3 . TRBV7-9 . TGTGCCAGCAGCTTAAAGCATGGGGTTAGTACAGATACGCAGTATTTT CASSLKHGVSTDTQYF